One T cell receptor beta chain is described in this entry. The target antigen is unknown. Blood sampling was done at baseline, cycle 4 day 1, and cycle 7 day 1. This entry comes from a study of OX40 agonist ivuxolimab in advanced cancers. Study results and limitations: There were, on average, more expanded clones in CD8+ T cells than in CD4+.

This table comes from immunoSEQ multiplex PCR, and its TCRdb copy is limited to in-frame clones, with some not included. The sample has 100,000 or so clones; approximately 89% are singletons. The sample consisted of CD4+ or CD8+ T cells sorted from blood, taken in a trial of the OX40 agonist ivuxolimab. The clonotype comes from an adult with an advanced solid tumor such as melanoma, head and neck, liver or kidney cancer.

CDR3 protein: CASSIGKSRTPLNTEAFF. Written as DNA, the CDR3 is TGTGCCAGTAGTATCGGAAAGTCTAGGACCCCATTGAACACTGAAGCTTTCTTT. This chain connects TRBV19 to TRBJ1-1; no clear D gene. Trimming left V 3 bases short and J 0 bases short, with 20 bases between. This CDR3 is built from 18 residues. Per the germline V gene, CDR1 is LNHDA and CDR2 is SQIVND (reference sequence).